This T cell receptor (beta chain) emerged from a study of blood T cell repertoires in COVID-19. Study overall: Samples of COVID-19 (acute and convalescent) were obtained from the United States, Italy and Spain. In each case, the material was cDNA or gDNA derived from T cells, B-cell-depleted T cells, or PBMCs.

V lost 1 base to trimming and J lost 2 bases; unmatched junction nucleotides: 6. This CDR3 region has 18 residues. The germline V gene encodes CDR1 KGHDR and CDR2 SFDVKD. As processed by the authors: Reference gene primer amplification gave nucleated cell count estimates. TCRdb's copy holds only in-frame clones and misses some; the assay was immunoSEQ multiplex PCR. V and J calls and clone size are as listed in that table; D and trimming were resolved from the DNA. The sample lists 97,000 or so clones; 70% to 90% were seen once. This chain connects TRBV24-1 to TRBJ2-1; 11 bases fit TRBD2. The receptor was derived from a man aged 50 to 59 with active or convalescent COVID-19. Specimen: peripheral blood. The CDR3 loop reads CATSDFGGSGGAYNEQFF. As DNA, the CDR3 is TGTGCCACCAGTGATTTCGGGGGTAGCGGGGGGGCCTACAATGAGCAGTTCTTC.